This TCR beta chain was identified in a study of T cells in Graves' hyperthyroidism and ophthalmopathy. Using more than 8 ml of fresh peripheral blood, PBMCs were prepared. Worth noting for this clonotype: Its antigen is currently unknown.

The investigators amplified TCR beta CDR3 regions from RNA transcripts. The HTBI primer set served for first-round RT-PCR of the TCR CDR3. TCRdb passed the multiplex PCR reads through MiXCR, listing each CDR3 protein once. The sample records 300,000 to 450,000 distinct CDR3 sequences, more than 11% being singletons. Germline V CDR1 and CDR2: LGHDT, YNNKEL (reference sequence). Trimming left V 7 bases short and J 1 base short, with 13 bases between. CDR3 length: 14 amino acids. Study-wide findings and caveats: Ophthalmopathy could be told apart from stable hyperthyroidism with a 13 V-J model. In validation, the model predicted ophthalmopathy. These predictions came a median about 6.5 months before onset.

The TCR was taken from a woman between 55 and 75 years old with Graves' hyperthyroidism. The sequenced material came from blood. J is TRBJ1-1 and V is TRBV3-1; D possibly corresponds to TRBD1 (6 bases). The CDR3 nucleotides are TGTGCCAGCAAAACGGGGGCTCAGAACACTGAAGCTTTCTTT. This sequence encodes CASKTGAQNTEAFF.